A single T cell receptor (beta chain) is shown here with its context. The data were obtained in a study of T cell responses to AZD1222 COVID-19 vaccine. CDR3 size: 14 residues. V lost 7 bases to trimming and J lost 3 bases, with 12 bases between them. The germline V gene encodes CDR1 MDHEN and CDR2 SYDVKM. The assay was immunoSEQ multiplex PCR, and TCRdb's table has in-frame clones only and misses some. The table shows under 140,000 clones, with 81% occurring only once. The genes are TRBV28 and TRBJ1-4, with D possibly being TRBD1 (5 bases). The receptor was derived from an adult in good health. The specimen comprised peripheral blood, sampled on day 0 of AZD1222 vaccination. The CDR3 loop is CASTQGRSNEKLFF. DNA of the CDR3: TGTGCCAGCACCCAGGGCCGGTCTAATGAAAAACTGTTTTTT.